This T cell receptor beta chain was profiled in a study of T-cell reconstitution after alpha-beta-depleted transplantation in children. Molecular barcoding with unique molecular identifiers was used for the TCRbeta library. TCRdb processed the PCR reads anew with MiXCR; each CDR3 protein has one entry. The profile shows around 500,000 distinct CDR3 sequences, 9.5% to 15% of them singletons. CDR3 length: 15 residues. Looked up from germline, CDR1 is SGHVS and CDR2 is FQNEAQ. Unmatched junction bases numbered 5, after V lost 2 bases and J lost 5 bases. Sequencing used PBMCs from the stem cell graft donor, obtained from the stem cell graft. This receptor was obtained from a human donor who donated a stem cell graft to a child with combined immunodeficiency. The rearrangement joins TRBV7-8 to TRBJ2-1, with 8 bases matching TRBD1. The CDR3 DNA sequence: TGTGCCAGCAGCTTATACCGGGACAGGAACAATGAGCAGTTCTTC. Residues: CASSLYRDRNNEQFF. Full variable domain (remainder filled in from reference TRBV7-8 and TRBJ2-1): GAGVSQSPRYKVAKRGQDVALRCDPISGHVSLFWYQQALGQGPEFLTYFQNEAQLDKSGLPSDRFFAERPEGSVSTLKIQRTQQEDSAVYLCASSLYRDRNNEQFFGPGTRLTVL.